These 30 T cell receptor beta chains originate from one sample sequenced in a study of siplizumab effects on memory and regulatory T cells. Profiling relied on immunoSEQ multiplex PCR, and the TCRdb table lists in-frame clones only, not all of them. The table has about 52,000 clones, 95% to 98% seen once; the top ten hold around 0.64%. The material sequenced was naive CD4+ T cells sorted from blood. The origin of the receptors is a human donor in good health.

The V call is TRBV19, the J call TRBJ1-1; a weak D match, TRBD1 (6 bases). Trimming cost V 6 bases and J 4 bases, with 15 bases left between them. CDR3 length: 14 amino acids. Germline CDR1 is LNHDA and CDR2 is SQIVND (reference sequence). Here the CDR3 DNA reads TGTGCCAGTAGCCACCCAGGGGTGGGCACTGAAGCTTTCTTT. The encoded protein is CASSHPGVGTEAFF.

A single count supports this clone. V and J are TRBV14 and TRBJ1-3, with D unresolved. V gave up 1 base and J gave up 5 bases, with 6 bases separating them. Germline V CDR1 and CDR2: SGHDN, FVKESK. This CDR3 contains 13 residues. CDR3 residues: CASSQGGRNTIYF. As DNA, the CDR3 is TGTGCCAGCAGCCAAGGAGGGAGAAACACCATATATTTT.

The chain employs TRBV4-1 and TRBJ2-5; TRBD2 matches 14 bases. Per the germline V gene, CDR1 is MGHRA and CDR2 is YSYEKL. Losses at the gene ends were 4 bases for V and 4 bases for J; bases not matched to a gene: 2. This CDR3 has 15 residues. This CDR3 is CASSPGLAGVETQYF. The CDR3 DNA is TGCGCCAGCAGCCCGGGACTAGCGGGAGTAGAGACCCAGTACTTC.

CDR3 residues: CASSVGADPNYGYTF. CDR3 DNA sequence: TGTGCCAGCAGCGTAGGGGCAGACCCGAACTATGGCTACACCTTC. The J gene is TRBJ1-2, the V gene TRBV9; D gene unclear. V gave up 0 bases and J gave up 2 bases, with 11 bases separating them. This CDR3 has 15 residues. The germline V gene encodes CDR1 SGDLS and CDR2 YYNGEE.

The CDR3 coding sequence is TGTGCCAGTAGGGACAGGGGCACAGATACGCAGTATTTT. Translated, it gives CASRDRGTDTQYF. The chain joins TRBV19 to TRBJ2-3, with TRBD1 matching over 8 bases. Germline V gene sequence: CDR1 LNHDA, CDR2 SQIVND (reference sequence). J lost 1 base, V lost 6 bases, and 0 bases had no gene match. This CDR3 is 13 amino acids long.

The chain couples TRBV7-2 to TRBJ2-3; D gene ambiguous. This CDR3 has 15 residues. V was trimmed by 5 bases and J by 8 bases, leaving 20 bases between them. Germline lookup yields CDR1 SGHTA and CDR2 FQGNSA. The DNA of the CDR3 is TGTGCCAGCAGCCCGCGTGGATACCCCTTGAGTACGCAGTATTTT. Translation: CASSPRGYPLSTQYF.

This clone was counted a few times. The V call is TRBV19, the J call TRBJ1-5; D not certain. Germline CDR1 reads LNHDA; CDR2 reads SQIVND (reference sequence). This CDR3 comprises 12 residues. Trimming pared 6 bases from V and 11 bases from J, leaving 14 bases between. CDR3 nucleotides: TGTGCCAGTAGCCCATTCTATTCTGCCCAGCATTTT. Protein: CASSPFYSAQHF.

The chain couples TRBV7-2 to TRBJ2-1; maybe TRBD2 (6 bases). The germline gives CDR1 SGHTA, CDR2 FQGNSA. The CDR3 sequence is 19 residues long. V lost 5 bases, J lost 0 bases, and 23 bases lay in between. This chain's CDR3 is CASSLILASGSLSYNEQFF. The CDR3 DNA is TGTGCCAGCAGCCTAATCTTAGCGAGCGGGTCTCTCTCCTACAATGAGCAGTTCTTC.

The chain carries TRBV7-9 and TRBJ2-1, with TRBD1 matching 7 bases. V trimming: 2 bases; J trimming: 7 bases; junction bases outside the gene matches: 8. The CDR3 extends over 15 amino acids. In germline, CDR1 is SEHNR, CDR2 FQNEAQ (reference sequence). The CDR3 spells CASSLTGVVENEQFF. The CDR3 DNA reads as TGTGCCAGCAGCTTAACAGGGGTAGTTGAGAATGAGCAGTTCTTC.

The V gene is TRBV6-5, the J gene TRBJ1-1; D unresolved. V gave up 2 bases and J gave up 0 bases, with 10 bases separating them. CDR1 is MNHEY, CDR2 SVGAGI, per germline. The CDR3 consists of 15 residues. CDR3 sequence (DNA): TGTGCCAGCAGTTACCCGGACGGAATGAACACTGAAGCTTTCTTT. Protein sequence: CASSYPDGMNTEAFF.

V is TRBV5-5 and J is TRBJ1-1; the D is unclear. Per germline, CDR1 SGHKS and CDR2 YYEKEE (reference sequence). V was pared by 4 bases and J by 6 bases, with 25 bases between. The CDR3 is 17 residues long. CDR3 coding DNA: TGTGCCAGCAGCCGACCGTTAGGGAGGTCTAGTGAAGCTGAAGCTTTCTTT. Its translation: CASSRPLGRSSEAEAFF.

The chain is built from TRBV4-3 and TRBJ2-3; 8 bases line up with TRBD2. Germline V gene sequence: CDR1 LGHNA, CDR2 YSLEER. The CDR3 is 16 amino acids. Trimming at V came to 4 bases and at J to 11 bases, leaving 17 bases not matched to a gene. CDR3 sequence: CASSREGLAGLNRQYF. The DNA for the CDR3 is TGCGCCAGCAGCCGAGAAGGTCTAGCGGGTCTGAATAGGCAGTATTTT.

V is TRBV5-1 and J is TRBJ2-6; D is uncertain. Deletions cut 4 bases from V and 0 bases from J, with 5 bases between. Germline loops: CDR1 SGHRS, CDR2 YFSETQ. The CDR3 covers 14 residues. The CDR3 loop is CASSVGSGANVLTF. CDR3 nucleotide sequence: TGCGCCAGCAGCGTGGGCTCTGGGGCCAACGTCCTGACTTTC.

The chain combines TRBV28 with TRBJ1-5; D gene unclear. The CDR3 length is 12 residues. V shed 2 bases and J shed 4 bases, with 3 bases lying between them. Germline V gives CDR1 MDHEN, CDR2 SYDVKM. The CDR3 loop is CASSLKNQPQHF. The CDR3 DNA reads as TGTGCCAGCAGTTTAAAAAATCAGCCCCAGCATTTT.

The chain has TRBV6-1 and TRBJ2-7; unclear D gene. The CDR3 runs 12 residues. V lost 6 bases, J lost 2 bases, and 8 bases lay in between. Germline V gives CDR1 MNHNS, CDR2 SASEGT. The CDR3 reads CASRELTYEQYF. In DNA form, the CDR3 reads TGTGCCAGCAGGGAACTTACCTACGAGCAGTACTTC.

The count of this clone is one. The rearrangement uses TRBV2 and TRBJ2-7, with TRBD1 matching 10 bases. This CDR3 has 16 residues. The V and J ends lost 6 bases and 2 bases, in that order; junction bases with no gene match: 10. CDR1 and CDR2 from the germline V gene are SNHLY and FYNNEI. Written as DNA, the CDR3 is TGTGCCAGCAGAATCGGAGCGGGACAGGGGACCTACGAGCAGTACTTC. This encodes CASRIGAGQGTYEQYF.

The CDR3 bases are TGTGCCAGCAGCCAAGATAGGACTTTAAACATTCAGTACTTC. Amino acids: CASSQDRTLNIQYF. The J gene is TRBJ2-4, the V gene TRBV14; the D gene is possibly TRBD2 (5 bases). CDR1 and CDR2 (germline): SGHDN, FVKESK. V was trimmed by 0 bases and J by 6 bases, leaving 9 bases between them. The CDR3 runs to 14 residues.

This clone has a single count. The chain has TRBV5-1 and TRBJ2-7, with a weak D call TRBD2 (6 bases). V lost 0 bases to trimming and J lost 9 bases, with 13 bases between them. Germline V lookup: CDR1 SGHRS, CDR2 YFSETQ. The CDR3 runs 13 residues. In nucleotides, the CDR3 is TGCGCCAGCAGCTTGGCCGGGCTGGGAGGGCAGTACTTC. Residues: CASSLAGLGGQYF.

V gene TRBV6-1 combines with J gene TRBJ2-7; TRBD1 or TRBD2 may be the D gene (5 bases each). This CDR3 contains 12 residues. Trimming removed 8 bases from V and 7 bases from J, with 15 bases in between. CDR1 is MNHNS, CDR2 SASEGT, per germline. The CDR3 DNA follows: TGTGCCAGCCTTGGGGACCACCTAGAGCAGTACTTC. It codes for CASLGDHLEQYF.

This rearrangement joins TRBV9 to TRBJ2-2, with 9 bases matching TRBD2. Trimming removed 6 bases from V and 4 bases from J; junction bases left unmatched: 7. Germline V lookup: CDR1 SGDLS, CDR2 YYNGEE. CDR3 length equals 15 residues. The CDR3 region is CASNLAGVVTGELFF. The CDR3 DNA is TGTGCCAGCAACTTAGCGGGAGTAGTCACCGGGGAGCTGTTTTTT.

This clone was found once. The chain uses TRBV15 and TRBJ2-7, with a possible D match to TRBD1 (6 bases). With 2 bases removed from V and 2 bases from J, the gap between germline ends came to 10 bases. In germline, CDR1 is LNHNV, CDR2 YYDKDF (reference sequence). This CDR3 contains 14 residues. The chain's CDR3 is CATSRYREPYEQYF. The CDR3 DNA sequence: TGTGCCACCAGCAGATACAGGGAACCCTACGAGCAGTACTTC.

The chain couples TRBV15 to TRBJ2-3, with 9 bases aligning to TRBD1. Per the germline V gene, CDR1 is LNHNV and CDR2 is YYDKDF (reference sequence). CDR3 size: 16 residues. J gave up 4 bases and V 1 base, and 6 bases lay outside the gene matches. CDR3 protein: CATSRVTTGGSDTQYF. The CDR3 DNA reads TGTGCCACCAGCAGAGTAACGACAGGGGGATCAGATACGCAGTATTTT.

The V and J genes are TRBV30 and TRBJ2-2; D may match TRBD1 or TRBD2 (5 bases each). V lost 0 bases and J lost 5, with 10 bases in between. CDR3 length equals 14 residues. Germline loops: CDR1 GTSNPN, CDR2 SVGIG (reference sequence). CDR3 region: CAWSVGPGTGELFF. The DNA of the CDR3 is TGTGCCTGGAGTGTGGGACCTGGTACCGGGGAGCTGTTTTTT.

The V call is TRBV7-9, the J call TRBJ2-1, with D perhaps TRBD2 (6 bases). Germline assignment: CDR1 SEHNR and CDR2 FQNEAQ (reference sequence). The V end was cut by 3 bases, the J end by 10 bases, with 19 bases between. The CDR3 extends over 15 amino acids. CDR3 sequence reads: CASSFSGTALPEQFF. The CDR3 nucleotides are TGTGCCAGCAGCTTCTCCGGGACTGCGCTTCCGGAGCAGTTCTTC.

This sequence joins TRBV19 and TRBJ1-1; D is unresolved. This CDR3 is 14 amino acids long. The V end lost 3 bases, the J end lost 1 base, and 9 bases lay between the germline ends. Germline loops: CDR1 LNHDA, CDR2 SQIVND (reference sequence). In nucleotides, the CDR3 is TGTGCCAGTAGTATCGGGCAGCCGAACACTGAAGCTTTCTTT. It encodes CASSIGQPNTEAFF. Full variable domain (missing parts from reference TRBV19 and TRBJ1-1): DGGITQSPKYLFRKEGQNVTLSCEQNLNHDAMYWYRQDPGQGLRLIYYSQIVNDFQKGDIAEGYSVSREKKESFPLTVTSAQKNPTAFYLCASSIGQPNTEAFFGQGTRLTVV.

This sequence joins TRBV5-1 and TRBJ2-3; TRBD1 aligns across 7 bases. CDR1 and CDR2 (germline): SGHRS, YFSETQ. V dropped 2 bases and J dropped 5; count of bases not matched to a gene: 2. CDR3 size: 13 residues. The CDR3 reads CASSLTGEDTQYF. In DNA form, the CDR3 reads TGCGCCAGCAGCTTAACAGGGGAAGATACGCAGTATTTT.

The V gene is TRBV10-3, the J gene TRBJ1-3; D may be TRBD1 (5 bases). This CDR3 contains 14 residues. In germline, CDR1 is ENHRY, CDR2 SYGVKD. V lost 3 bases and J 2 bases, leaving 8 bases between the germline ends. The CDR3 bases are TGTGCCATCAGTGACAGGGAGGCTGGAAACACCATATATTTT. Encoded protein: CAISDREAGNTIYF.

V gene TRBV7-9 combines with J gene TRBJ2-7, with 7 bases that match TRBD1. The length of the CDR3 is 14 residues. V shed 4 bases, J shed 5 bases, and the junction held 8 bases outside the gene matches. Germline lookup yields CDR1 SEHNR and CDR2 FQNEAQ (reference sequence). CDR3 sequence reads: CASSSDRSSDEQYF. CDR3 coding DNA: TGTGCCAGCAGCTCGGACAGGAGCTCAGACGAGCAGTACTTC.

V usage is TRBV12-5 and J usage is TRBJ2-7; the D gene is possibly TRBD2 (6 bases). V lost 0 bases and J 0 bases, leaving 12 bases between the germline ends. CDR3 length equals 16 residues. Germline V gene sequence: CDR1 LGHNT, CDR2 FRNRAP. CDR3 sequence reads: CASGLVRDWSSYEQYF. DNA of the CDR3: TGTGCTAGTGGTTTGGTACGGGACTGGAGCTCCTACGAGCAGTACTTC.

V is TRBV5-1 and J is TRBJ2-2; 8 nucleotides align to TRBD2. CDR3 length: 16 residues. The ends lost 3 bases at V and 0 bases at J; junction bases unmatched: 4. Germline V lookup: CDR1 SGHRS, CDR2 YFSETQ. In DNA, the CDR3 is TGCGCCAGCAGCTCCCGCGGGAGGCCGAACACCGGGGAGCTGTTTTTT. Encoded protein: CASSSRGRPNTGELFF.